One T cell receptor (beta chain) is described in this entry. At the time of sampling, donors were nominally healthy, though unrecorded immune exposures were likely. The data originate from a study of cytomegalovirus exposure and HLA in healthy donors. The study ran its PCR with 60 Vbeta and 13 Jbeta primers. The table came from immunoSEQ multiplex PCR; TCRdb's copy has only in-frame clones and leaves some out. The repertoire includes 79,000 or so clones, 73% of them detected once, and 16% sits in the top ten. Germline V gene sequence: CDR1 MNHNY, CDR2 SVGAGI (reference sequence). V dropped 0 bases and J dropped 4 bases, with 7 bases sitting between them. CDR3 length equals 13 residues.

The rearrangement uses TRBV6-6 and TRBJ2-7, with D hard to call. This TCR was sampled from a woman between 35 and 50 years old in good health and CMV-seropositive. What was sequenced was PBMCs. The CDR3 here is CASSYSSRYEQYF. The CDR3 coding sequence is TGTGCCAGCAGTTACTCGTCCAGGTACGAGCAGTACTTC.